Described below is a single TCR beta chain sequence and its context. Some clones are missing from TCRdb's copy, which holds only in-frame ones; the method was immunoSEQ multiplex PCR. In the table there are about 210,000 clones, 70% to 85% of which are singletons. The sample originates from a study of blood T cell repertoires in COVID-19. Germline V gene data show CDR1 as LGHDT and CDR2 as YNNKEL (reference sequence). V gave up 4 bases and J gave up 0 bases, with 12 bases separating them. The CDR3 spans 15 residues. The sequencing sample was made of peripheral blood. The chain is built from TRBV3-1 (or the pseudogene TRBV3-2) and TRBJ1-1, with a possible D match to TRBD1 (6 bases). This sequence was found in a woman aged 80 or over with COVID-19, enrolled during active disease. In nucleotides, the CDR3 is TGTGCCAGCAGCCCCGGACAGTACATGAACACTGAAGCTTTCTTT. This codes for CASSPGQYMNTEAFF.